These T cell receptor beta chains were read from a single sample in a study of cytomegalovirus exposure and HLA in healthy donors. TCRdb's table, derived via immunoSEQ multiplex PCR, lists solely in-frame clones and lacks some. The sample holds some 130,000 clones; 55% to 75% are singletons and the top ten take about 3.9%. Sequences were obtained from PBMCs. Receptors originate from a man aged 45-65 years in good health and CMV-seropositive. Each CDR3 is given with its conserved first and last residue. Fields, in order: J gene, V gene, D gene, clone size, CDR3 DNA, CDR3 protein. D genes are given only for firm matches. Expanded clones are given a class, and other clones once, few, many or no size at all.

TRBJ2-3,TRBV5-6,-,-,TGTGCCAGCAGCCTATTACGGGATACGCAGTATTTT,CASSLLRDTQYF
TRBJ1-1,TRBV11-2,-,-,TGTGCCAGCAGCTTAGGCCCCTCTACCGCTATGAACACTGAAGCTTTCTTT,CASSLGPSTAMNTEAFF
TRBJ1-5,TRBV4-2,-,few,TGTGCCAGCAGCCAAGAACTCACTGTCGGCAATCAGCCCCAGCATTTT,CASSQELTVGNQPQHF
TRBJ2-7,TRBV2,TRBD1,-,TGTGCCAGCAGTGCAGGGGGTAAATCCTACGAGCAGTACTTC,CASSAGGKSYEQYF
TRBJ2-3,TRBV5-1,TRBD1,-,TGCGCCAGCAGCCAAAACAGGGGGAGCACAGATACGCAGTATTTT,CASSQNRGSTDTQYF
TRBJ1-2,TRBV7-9,-,-,TGTGCCAGCAGCCGGGACATACCCTATGGCTACACCTTC,CASSRDIPYGYTF
TRBJ2-7,TRBV29-1,-,-,TGCAGCGTTGATTCCGCAGGGGACTCCTACGAGCAGTACTTC,CSVDSAGDSYEQYF
TRBJ1-3,TRBV9,TRBD1,-,TGTGCCAGCAGCCCCGGGACAGGGGGCTCTGGAAACACCATATATTTT,CASSPGTGGSGNTIYF
TRBJ2-1,TRBV30,-,-,TGTGCCTGGCGTAGGGCCACCGGGCCCAGGAGGAAAAATGAGCAGTTCTTC,CAWRRATGPRRKNEQFF
TRBJ2-3,TRBV29-1,-,-,TGCAGCGTTGAAGTAGGACACCTGCGTAGCACAGATACGCAGTATTTT,CSVEVGHLRSTDTQYF
TRBJ1-4,TRBV5-1,TRBD1,medium-sized,TGCGCCAGCAGCACGACAGGGGGCACGGGGAAACTGTTTTTT,CASSTTGGTGKLFF
TRBJ2-6,TRBV5-1,TRBD1,-,TGCGCCAGCAGCGCAGGGGGAAGTGGGGCCAACGTCCTGACTTTC,CASSAGGSGANVLTF
TRBJ1-2,TRBV6-1,TRBD1,few,TGTGCCAGCAGTTTCCGCGGACAGGGCATCTATGGCTACACCTTC,CASSFRGQGIYGYTF
TRBJ2-7,TRBV4-1,-,-,TGCGCCAGCAGCCAACAGGTCCTTCATGGCGAGCAGTACTTC,CASSQQVLHGEQYF
TRBJ1-2,TRBV19,-,few,TGTGCCAGTAGTCCCGGGGACTATGGCTACACCTTC,CASSPGDYGYTF
TRBJ2-1,TRBV14,TRBD2,-,TGTGCCAGCAGCCAAGAGGGGCCGACTAGCGGGTTCTTCAATGAGCAGTTCTTC,CASSQEGPTSGFFNEQFF
TRBJ2-6,TRBV5-6,TRBD1,few,TGTGCCAGCAGCTGGGACAGCTCTGGGGCCAACGTCCTGACTTTC,CASSWDSSGANVLTF
TRBJ1-2,TRBV4-1,-,-,TGCGCCAGCAGCCACTCGCAGGCCGCGAGCGGCTACACCTTC,CASSHSQAASGYTF
TRBJ2-7,TRBV6-1,-,-,TGTGCCAGCAGTGGTCAGTTCGAGCAGTACTTC,CASSGQFEQYF
TRBJ2-3,TRBV19,-,-,TGTGCCAGTAGTAGCGAACTCGGAGGGGATACGCAGTATTTT,CASSSELGGDTQYF
TRBJ2-1,TRBV6-6,TRBD2,-,TGTGCCAGCAGTTTACGGACTAGCGGGTCCGATGAGCAGTTCTTC,CASSLRTSGSDEQFF
TRBJ1-1,TRBV6-5,-,-,TGTGCCAGCAGCCCCACAGGGAACACTGAAGCTTTCTTT,CASSPTGNTEAFF
TRBJ1-4,TRBV25-1,-,-,TGTGCCAGCAGTGAATCACGGGACACACGACCTAATGAAAAACTGTTTTTT,CASSESRDTRPNEKLFF
TRBJ2-2,TRBV9,TRBD1,-,TGTGCCAGCAGAGAAGCGACAGGGGGCTCCGGGGAGCTGTTTTTT,CASREATGGSGELFF
TRBJ1-1,TRBV15,TRBD1,-,TGTGCCACCAGCAGAGCTCTCTGGACAGGGGTTTTTGAAGCTTTCTTT,CATSRALWTGVFEAFF
TRBJ2-1,TRBV6-4,TRBD1,-,TGTGCCAGCAGTGGGACAGGAGGCTACAATGAGCAGTTCTTC,CASSGTGGYNEQFF
TRBJ2-5,TRBV18,-,-,TGTGCCAGCCGAGGGACACCACAAGAGACCCAGTACTTC,CASRGTPQETQYF
TRBJ1-3,TRBV27,-,few,TGTGCCAGCAGTTTGAGGAGTGGAAACACCATATATTTT,CASSLRSGNTIYF
TRBJ1-4,TRBV6-6,-,-,TGTGCCAGTCGCTACAGTGAAAAACTGTTTTTT,CASRYSEKLFF
TRBJ2-5,TRBV18,-,-,TGTGCCAGCTCACCGGGACAATTGGAGACCCAGTACTTC,CASSPGQLETQYF
TRBJ1-2,TRBV5-4,-,-,TGTGCCAGCAGCTTGGACAGTAACTATGGCTACACCTTC,CASSLDSNYGYTF
TRBJ1-2,TRBV5-1,-,-,TGCGCCAGCAGCCTGGAAACTCATGGCTACACCTTC,CASSLETHGYTF
TRBJ2-3,TRBV9,TRBD2,-,TGTGCCAGCAGCGTAGCAGCGGGGGGCACAGATACGCAGTATTTT,CASSVAAGGTDTQYF
TRBJ2-7,TRBV7-9,TRBD1,-,TGTGCCAGCAGCTGGACAGGGGACGAGCAGTACTTC,CASSWTGDEQYF
TRBJ2-7,TRBV6-5,TRBD2,-,TGTGCCAGCAGTTACTCACCCTGGGGGGGGAAGTACGAGCAGTACTTC,CASSYSPWGGKYEQYF
TRBJ2-3,TRBV29-1,TRBD2,-,TGCAGCGTTGATTTAGCGGGAGGGGGAAATACGCAGTATTTT,CSVDLAGGGNTQYF
TRBJ1-1,TRBV7-9,-,-,TGTGCCAGCAGCCTGATTGAGATAAACACTGAAGCTTTCTTT,CASSLIEINTEAFF
TRBJ2-1,TRBV11-3,TRBD2,few,TGTGCCAGCAGCTTAGTAACCCTAGCGGGGGGTTCCTACAATGAGCAGTTCTTC,CASSLVTLAGGSYNEQFF
TRBJ1-1,TRBV7-9,TRBD1,-,TGTGCCAGCAGCTCTCTACAGGGGGCCGTAACTGAAGCTTTCTTT,CASSSLQGAVTEAFF
TRBJ1-5,TRBV19,-,-,TGTGCCAGTAGTATGACAGAAAGCCATCAGCCCCAGCATTTT,CASSMTESHQPQHF
TRBJ2-7,TRBV2,-,-,TGTGCCAGCAGTGGGTTTAGTTGGGGGGAGTCCTACGAGCAGTACTTC,CASSGFSWGESYEQYF
TRBJ2-1,TRBV7-2,-,-,TGTGCCAGCAGCACCGGGATCCTCAATGAGCAGTTCTTC,CASSTGILNEQFF